This passage covers 13 T cell receptor beta chains from one sample sequenced in a study of regulatory T cells in long-lasting Graves disease. Time point given: persistent/refractory GD, antithyroid drugs over 5 years with positive TRAb. After RNA was extracted from PBMCs, the TCR library was made from it. Combining iRepertoire HTBI primers with Arm-PCR of CDR3 regions, the authors built TCR beta libraries. Each CDR3 protein is one row after TCRdb ran MiXCR on the multiplex PCR reads. The sample carries about 660,000 distinct CDR3 sequences, around 30% recorded once. This material consisted of peripheral blood mononuclear cells (PBMCs), taken when the disease was refractory, from a patient treated with antithyroid drugs. These receptors were taken from a female donor with Graves disease.

This clonotype was detected once. V usage is TRBV6-2 or TRBV6-3 and J usage is TRBJ1-3; 9 bases match TRBD1. The V and J ends lost 4 bases and 3 bases, in that order; junction bases with no gene match: 1. The CDR3 loop spans 14 amino acids. Germline assignment: CDR1 MNHEY and CDR2 SVGEGT. The CDR3 loop is CASSWGQGGNTIYF. The CDR3 DNA follows: TGTGCCAGCAGTTGGGGACAGGGTGGAAACACCATATATTTT.

The rearrangement links TRBV5-6 to TRBJ1-2, with a weak D call TRBD1 (5 bases). Germline V gene sequence: CDR1 SGHDT, CDR2 YYEEEE. This CDR3 is 14 amino acids long. The V and J ends lost 2 bases and 2 bases respectively, with 10 bases between them. DNA of the CDR3: TGTGCCAGCAGCTTCCCGGGACTGAACTATGGCTACACCTTC. Translating it yields CASSFPGLNYGYTF.

This clonotype was seen repeatedly, ten times or more. V is TRBV12-3 or TRBV12-4 and J is TRBJ2-5, with a possible D match to TRBD2 (6 bases). Trimming took 8 bases from V and 4 from J, leaving 20 bases between them. The CDR3 has 15 amino acids. The CDR3 nucleotides read TGTGCCAGCTCTATTAGGGGCCAGGGAGGAGAGACCCAGTACTTC. Its protein is CASSIRGQGGETQYF.

This sequence joins TRBV4-1 and TRBJ1-4; D is undetermined. The CDR3 runs 15 residues. V was trimmed by 0 bases and J by 0 bases, leaving 5 bases between them. CDR1 and CDR2 (germline): MGHRA, YSYEKL. The CDR3, as DNA: TGCGCCAGCAGCCAAGACGGAGCAACTAATGAAAAACTGTTTTTT. Translated: CASSQDGATNEKLFF.

V and J are TRBV6-1 and TRBJ2-3; 7 bases are shared with TRBD1. Germline V gene lookup returns CDR1 MNHNS and CDR2 SASEGT. After removal of 6 bases from V and 1 base from J, the junction contained 7 bases not matched to a gene. This CDR3 has 15 residues. CDR3 in amino acids: CASRAGQAGTDTQYF. Written as DNA, the CDR3 is TGTGCCAGCAGGGCAGGACAGGCGGGCACAGATACGCAGTATTTT.

This chain links TRBV7-9 with TRBJ2-7; 7 bases match TRBD1. CDR3 length equals 16 residues. Trimming took 1 base from V and 2 from J; bases not matched to a gene: 8. Germline V gene data show CDR1 as SEHNR and CDR2 as FQNEAQ (reference sequence). In DNA form, the CDR3 reads TGTGCCAGCAGCTTAGGGCGACAGGGAACCCCCTACGAGCAGTACTTC. Its translation is CASSLGRQGTPYEQYF. The full variable domain, rest sourced from reference TRBV7-9 and TRBJ2-7, is DTGVSQNPRHKITKRGQNVTFRCDPISEHNRLYWYRQTLGQGPEFLTYFQNEAQLEKSRLLSDRFSAERPKGSFSTLEIQRTEQGDSAMYLCASSLGRQGTPYEQYFGPGTRLTVT.

This clonotype was recorded many times. The chain recombines TRBV27 with TRBJ2-5; the D gene is possibly TRBD2 (5 bases). CDR1 is MNHEY, CDR2 SMNVEV, per germline (reference sequence). V dropped 3 bases and J dropped 5 bases, with 10 bases sitting between them. The CDR3 spans 13 residues. The CDR3 reads CASSFFEGETQYF. The CDR3 DNA sequence: TGTGCCAGCAGTTTTTTCGAGGGTGAGACCCAGTACTTC.

This clonotype occurred a few times. The V and J genes are TRBV5-1 and TRBJ2-7; TRBD1 aligns across 9 bases. CDR1 is SGHRS and CDR2 is YFSETQ in the germline V gene. The CDR3 is 15 amino acids. Germline trimming cut 0 bases from V and 3 bases from J; bases unmatched to any gene: 4. Written as DNA, the CDR3 is TGCGCCAGCAGCTTGGGAGGGACAGGGATCTACGAGCAGTACTTC. It specifies CASSLGGTGIYEQYF.

V is TRBV5-4 and J is TRBJ2-7; D is undetermined. In germline, CDR1 is SGHNT, CDR2 YYREEE (reference sequence). This CDR3 has 14 amino acids. The germline V and J ends were trimmed by 5 bases and 0 bases, with 12 bases remaining between them. This CDR3 is CASSRWWGSYEQYF. CDR3 bases: TGTGCCAGCAGTCGGTGGTGGGGCTCCTACGAGCAGTACTTC.

The chain joins TRBV20-1 to TRBJ1-1; D unclear. The ends were cut back, 3 bases at V and 1 base at J, with 12 bases in the middle. The CDR3 consists of 14 residues. Germline CDR1 is DFQATT and CDR2 is SNEGSKA (reference sequence). The CDR3 sequence is CSASLRLWNTEAFF. The CDR3 DNA reads TGCAGTGCTAGTCTGAGACTCTGGAACACTGAAGCTTTCTTT.

This clonotype was seen only a few times. J is TRBJ1-2 and V is TRBV6-1; 7 bases agree with TRBD1. CDR3 length: 13 amino acids. Germline assignment: CDR1 MNHNS and CDR2 SASEGT. V was clipped by 5 bases and J by 8 bases; unmatched bases: 8. The CDR3 nucleotides read TGTGCCAGCAGTATGACAGGGTCTTTAGGCTACACCTTC. This codes for CASSMTGSLGYTF.

This clonotype occurred a few times. The rearrangement joins TRBV20-1 to TRBJ2-5; D might be TRBD2 (6 bases). CDR1 is DFQATT and CDR2 is SNEGSKA in the germline V gene (reference sequence). V dropped 0 bases and J dropped 11 bases, with 16 bases sitting between them. The CDR3 contains 13 residues. CDR3 loop: CSARDGTLPIQYF. The CDR3 DNA sequence: TGCAGTGCTAGAGATGGGACTCTTCCAATTCAGTACTTC.

This clonotype was counted at least ten times. The rearrangement joins TRBV2 to TRBJ2-2, with TRBD1 matching over 7 bases. J gave up 1 base and V 9 bases, and 5 bases lay outside the gene matches. The CDR3 is made up of 14 amino acids. Germline lookup yields CDR1 SNHLY and CDR2 FYNNEI. The CDR3 is CARGTVRNTGELFF. CDR3 nucleotides: TGTGCCAGGGGGACAGTCAGGAACACCGGGGAGCTGTTTTTT.